These 9 T cell receptor beta chains were sequenced from one sample in a study of cytomegalovirus exposure and HLA in healthy donors. Both 60 Vbeta primers and 13 Jbeta primers went into the PCR. Here immunoSEQ multiplex PCR was the method, and the copy in TCRdb shows in-frame clones only, minus some. The profile shows about 83,000 clones, around 81% of them singletons. The material sequenced was PBMCs. These receptors originate from a woman in her twenties or thirties in good health and CMV-seronegative.

CDR3 coding DNA: TGTGCCAGCAGCTTGGGCCCGACGGGGGGCAATCAGCCCCAGCATTTT. Amino acid sequence: CASSLGPTGGNQPQHF. The V call is TRBV5-4, the J call TRBJ1-5, with TRBD1 as a possible D gene (5 bases). CDR3 length equals 16 residues. The V gene lost 0 bases and the J gene lost 2 bases, with 12 bases spanning the gap. Germline-derived CDR1 and CDR2 are SGHNT and YYREEE (reference sequence). The full variable domain, rest sourced from reference TRBV5-4 and TRBJ1-5, is ETGVTQSPTHLIKTRGQQVTLRCSSQSGHNTVSWYQQALGQGPQFIFQYYREEENGRGNFPPRFSGLQFPNYSSELNVNALELDDSALYLCASSLGPTGGNQPQHFGDGTRLSIL.

The chain has TRBV7-9 and TRBJ2-7; TRBD1 agrees at 10 bases. Germline-derived CDR1 and CDR2 are SEHNR and FQNEAQ (reference sequence). Trimming removed 5 bases from V and 3 bases from J; junction bases left unmatched: 4. The CDR3 covers 14 residues. DNA of the CDR3: TGTGCCAGCAGCAAACGGGACAGGGGCTACGAGCAGTACTTC. It is translated as CASSKRDRGYEQYF. The whole variable domain, remainder taken from reference TRBV7-9 and TRBJ2-7, is DTGVSQNPRHKITKRGQNVTFRCDPISEHNRLYWYRQTLGQGPEFLTYFQNEAQLEKSRLLSDRFSAERPKGSFSTLEIQRTEQGDSAMYLCASSKRDRGYEQYFGPGTRLTVT.

This clone was counted between two and nine times. The chain recombines TRBV12-5 with TRBJ1-1; 9 positions match TRBD1. Trimming cost V 2 bases and J 6 bases; bases outside gene matches: 4. The CDR3 contains 14 residues. Looked up from germline, CDR1 is LGHNT and CDR2 is FRNRAP. The CDR3: CASGLWDRAPEAFF. The CDR3 DNA sequence: TGTGCTAGTGGTTTGTGGGACAGGGCACCTGAAGCTTTCTTT. Together with reference TRBV12-5 and TRBJ1-1, the CDR3 gives the full variable domain: DARVTQTPRHKVTEMGQEVTMRCQPILGHNTVFWYRQTMMQGLELLAYFRNRAPLDDSGMPKDRFSAEMPDATLATLKIQPSEPRDSAVYFCASGLWDRAPEAFFGQGTRLTVV.

The gene calls are TRBV5-4 and TRBJ1-3, with a weak D call TRBD1 (5 bases). The germline gives CDR1 SGHNT, CDR2 YYREEE (reference sequence). Trimming left V 2 bases short and J 0 bases short, with 15 bases between. This CDR3 is built from 17 residues. In DNA, the CDR3 is TGTGCCAGCAGCTTTCGCGGGGCCCTATACTCTGGAAACACCATATATTTT. Protein sequence: CASSFRGALYSGNTIYF. Combining the CDR3 with reference TRBV5-4 and TRBJ1-3 gives the whole variable domain ETGVTQSPTHLIKTRGQQVTLRCSSQSGHNTVSWYQQALGQGPQFIFQYYREEENGRGNFPPRFSGLQFPNYSSELNVNALELDDSALYLCASSFRGALYSGNTIYFGEGSWLTVV.

The chain combines TRBV7-9 with TRBJ2-3, with TRBD2 identical over 7 bases. This CDR3 is 15 amino acids long. Germline values: CDR1 SEHNR, CDR2 FQNEAQ (reference sequence). V lost 6 bases, J lost 1 base, and 7 bases stayed unmatched. The CDR3, as DNA: TGTGCCAGCAGTAGCTCTACTAGCGGCACAGATACGCAGTATTTT. Amino acids: CASSSSTSGTDTQYF.

The V gene is TRBV15, the J gene TRBJ1-1; D gene uncertain. The CDR3 loop spans 13 amino acids. Trimming took 1 base from V and 3 from J, leaving 6 bases between them. Germline V gene data show CDR1 as LNHNV and CDR2 as YYDKDF (reference sequence). The chain's CDR3 is CATSRGRYTEAFF. CDR3 nucleotide sequence: TGTGCCACCAGCAGAGGCAGGTACACTGAAGCTTTCTTT.

This clone occurred a few times. DNA for the CDR3: TGTGCCAGCAGCTTAGGGGACTCGACAGATACGCAGTATTTT. It specifies CASSLGDSTDTQYF. This chain links TRBV7-6 with TRBJ2-3; possibly TRBD2 for D (6 bases). Germline CDR1 is SGHVS and CDR2 is FNYEAQ. V lost 1 base to trimming and J lost 3 bases, with 8 bases between them. This CDR3 has 14 residues.

The chain carries TRBV27 and TRBJ2-1; TRBD2 agrees at 9 bases. Trimming took 7 bases from V and 8 from J; bases not matched to a gene: 18. Looked up from germline, CDR1 is MNHEY and CDR2 is SMNVEV (reference sequence). The CDR3 has 17 amino acids. CDR3 DNA sequence: TGTGCCAGCACCCCCGGGACTAGCCGAAAAGGGGGGCATGAGCAGTTCTTC. Translated, it gives CASTPGTSRKGGHEQFF.

This clone showed up just once. The chain uses TRBV29-1 and TRBJ2-3, with D possibly being TRBD1 (5 bases). There are 15 residues in the CDR3. Germline V lookup: CDR1 SQVTM, CDR2 ANQGSEA. Trimming stripped 3 bases from V and 3 bases from J, with 16 bases between. CDR3 loop: CSVDPQAAGTDTQYF. The CDR3 nucleotides are TGCAGCGTTGACCCCCAAGCCGCAGGGACAGATACGCAGTATTTT.